This T cell receptor beta chain was sequenced for a study of blood T cell repertoires in COVID-19. Overall study context: The samples span acute and convalescent COVID-19 from the United States, Italy and Spain. Sources were T cells, B-cell-depleted T cells, or PBMCs; the material itself was cDNA or gDNA.

The CDR3 spans 14 residues. The germline gives CDR1 ENHRY, CDR2 SYGVKD. Trimming cost V 3 bases and J 5 bases; bases outside gene matches: 6. In the original processing: By means of reference gene primer amplification, nucleated cell counts were estimated. Only in-frame clones appear in the TCRdb table, and some are missing; sequencing was by immunoSEQ multiplex PCR. The V and J calls and clone size were taken over from that table, and D and trimming were inferred from the DNA. The sample lists about 270,000 clones; approximately 87% were seen once. Enrollment of patients from Seattle took place during active infection, with longitudinal follow-up.

Sequencing was done on a sample of peripheral blood. The source of this sequence is a woman under 40 with COVID-19, enrolled during active disease. The rearrangement joins TRBV10-3 to TRBJ1-1, with TRBD1 identical over 7 bases. CDR3 nucleotides: TGTGCCATCAGTGACCCCAGGGGGTCGACTGAAGCTTTCTTT. This codes for CAISDPRGSTEAFF.